This T cell receptor (beta chain) derives from a study of blood T cell repertoires in COVID-19. Assay: immunoSEQ multiplex PCR; the TCRdb copy retains only in-frame clones and omits some. The data contain approximately 150,000 clones, 84% of them singletons. The CDR3 length is 15 residues. The V segment lost 7 bases and the J segment 2 bases; nucleotides outside the gene matches: 10. Germline V gives CDR1 MNHEY, CDR2 SVGAGI. The source is a woman of 80 years or more with acute or convalescent COVID-19. Sequences were obtained from peripheral blood. The chain employs TRBV6-5 and TRBJ2-7; TRBD1 matches 8 bases. The CDR3 bases are TGTGCCAGCACACAAAACCCGACAGGGGCCTACGAGCAGTACTTC. It encodes CASTQNPTGAYEQYF.